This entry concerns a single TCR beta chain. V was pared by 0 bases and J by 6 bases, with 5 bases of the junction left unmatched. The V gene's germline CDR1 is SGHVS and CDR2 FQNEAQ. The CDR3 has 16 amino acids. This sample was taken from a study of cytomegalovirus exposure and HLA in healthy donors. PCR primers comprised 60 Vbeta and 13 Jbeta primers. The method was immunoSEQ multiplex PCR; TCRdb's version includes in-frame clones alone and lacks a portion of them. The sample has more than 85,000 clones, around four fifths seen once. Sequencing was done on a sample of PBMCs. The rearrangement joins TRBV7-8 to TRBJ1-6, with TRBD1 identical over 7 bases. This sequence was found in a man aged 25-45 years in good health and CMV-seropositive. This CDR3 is CASSLAEGAVNSPLHF. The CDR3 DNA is TGTGCCAGCAGCTTAGCGGAGGGGGCGGTTAATTCACCCCTCCACTTT.